These T cell receptor beta chains were read from a single sample in a study of CD8+CD57+ T cells in acquired aplastic anemia. From the reads, TCRdb called clonotypes with MiXCR, one entry per CDR3 protein. Of 270,000 or so distinct CDR3 sequences listed, approximately 86% are singletons. The sequencing input was sorted CD4+, CD8+, or CD8+CD57+ T cells (not recorded which) from PBMCs. The receptors were sampled from a human donor with aplastic anemia. Each CDR3 is given with its conserved first and last residue. The D gene is left open where the match is weak. Some rows have no size entry. The others give once, few or many, or a class for an expanded clone.

j_call v_call clone_size d_call cdr3_nt cdr3_aa
TRBJ2-3 TRBV11-1 NA TRBD2 TGTGCCAGCGGGCTCGGAGCGGGAGACACAGATACGCAGTATTTT CASGLGAGDTDTQYF
TRBJ2-1 TRBV20-1 NA TRBD2 TGCAGTGCTAGAAAGACTAGCGGATACAATGAGCAGTTCTTC CSARKTSGYNEQFF
TRBJ2-7 TRBV5-1 NA NA TGCGCCAGCAGCTTGGGACTACAAAGCTCCTACGAGCAGTACTTC CASSLGLQSSYEQYF
TRBJ2-1 TRBV20-1 few TRBD2 TGCAGTGCCCGAGCCCTAGCGGGAGGATCTTACAATGAGCAGTTCTTC CSARALAGGSYNEQFF
TRBJ1-1 TRBV7-2 few NA TGTGCCAGCAGCTTAGCTCGAGGTCGGGACACTGAAGATTTCTTT CASSLARGRDTEDFF
TRBJ1-1 TRBV10-3 NA NA TGTGCCATCGTTCGAGGGACTGAAGCTTTCTTT CAIVRGTEAFF
TRBJ2-1 TRBV7-9 NA TRBD1 TGCGCCAGCAGCTTTGGGCAGGGGGAATGGAATGAGGAGCAGTTCTTC CASSFGQGEWNEEQFF
TRBJ1-2 TRBV7-2 few NA TGTGCCAGCAGCTTACCGCAGGGCCTGGATGGCTACACCTTC CASSLPQGLDGYTF
TRBJ2-1 TRBV2 few NA TGTGCCAGCAGGGATGGGGGGACACATAAGCAGTTCTTC CASRDGGTHKQFF
TRBJ2-3 TRBV13 NA NA TGTGCCAGCGGCTCGCGGGGCACAGATACGCAGTATTTT CASGSRGTDTQYF
TRBJ2-5 TRBV7-9 NA NA TGTGCCAGCAGCTTACAAAACGGGACAAAAGAGACCGAGTACTTC CASSLQNGTKETEYF
TRBJ2-5 TRBV2 NA NA TGTGCCACCAGCAGCGCCTACAGCCAACAGCCCCAGTACTTT CATSSAYSQQPQYF
TRBJ2-4 TRBV7-6 NA NA TGTGCCAGCAGCTTAGCTGGGAACACAGAGACGTTC CASSLAGNTETF
TRBJ2-1 TRBV24-1 NA TRBD1 TGTGCCAGCAACACACCGGGACAGGGGGGGAATGAGCAGTTCTTC CASNTPGQGGNEQFF
TRBJ1-6 TRBV7-3 NA NA TGTGCCAGCAGCAGACGGGCGAACGCCGTTGAATACCCCCTCCACTTT CASSRRANAVEYPLHF
TRBJ1-1 TRBV7-9 NA NA TGTGCCAGCAGCCAAATGACAGGGAACACTGAAGCTTTCTTT CASSQMTGNTEAFF
TRBJ2-3 TRBV7-8 NA TRBD2 TGTGCCAGCAGCGTAGCGGGAGAGCCCGCTACTCAGCAGTATTTT CASSVAGEPATQQYF
TRBJ1-1 TRBV7-9 NA NA TGTGCCAGCAGCTCCCGACTAGCGGGAAACAATGAGCATTTCTTT CASSSRLAGNNEHFF
TRBJ2-1 TRBV6-1 NA NA TGTGCCAGCAAGTTAAACAGGGTCTCCTACAATGAGCAGTCCTTC CASKLNRVSYNEQSF
TRBJ2-3 TRBV7-9 NA NA NA CASSVAAGTEYLWF
TRBJ1-2 TRBV7-8 NA NA TGTGCCAGCAGCTTACCGGGACGGCCCGATACGCAGTATGGCTACACCTTC CASSLPGRPDTQYGYTF
TRBJ2-3 TRBV9 NA TRBD1 TGTGCCAGCGGGACAGGGGGCGAAAAACTGTATTTTTTT CASGTGGEKLYFF
TRBJ2-1 TRBV11-3 NA NA TGTGCCAGCAGCTCCAGGGGGGCAAATGAGCAGTTCTTC CASSSRGANEQFF
TRBJ1-2 TRBV7-9 NA NA TGTGCCAGCAGCTTTCAAAGAAGCGGGGGGATATATGAGTACACCTTC CASSFQRSGGIYEYTF
TRBJ1-5 TRBV15 NA NA TGTGCCACCAGCGGTTGGGGAGGGCGGATGGGAGGCAATCAGCCCCAGCATTTT CATSGWGGRMGGNQPQHF
TRBJ1-2 TRBV7-2 NA NA TGTGCCAGCAGCCCAGCGGAGCTAGGCATGGACGATCTCTACACCTTC CASSPAELGMDDLYTF
TRBJ1-1 TRBV7-9 NA NA TGTGCCAGCAGCTTAGATATGACCGGGGGGAGTGATGCTTTCTTT CASSLDMTGGSDAFF
TRBJ1-1 TRBV7-2 few NA TGTGCCAGCAGCCCCGGGCCCACAGGGAACACTGAAGCTTTCTTT CASSPGPTGNTEAFF
TRBJ2-3 TRBV9 NA NA TGTGCCAGCAGCTTAGAGGACTATCCCGTTACGCAGTATTTT CASSLEDYPVTQYF
TRBJ1-1 TRBV11-3 NA NA TGTGCCAGAACTCCTCCGCTGCAGGGGAACACTGAAGCTTTCTTT CARTPPLQGNTEAFF
TRBJ2-1 TRBV7-3 NA NA TGTGCCAGCAGTCTAGATGTGGGGTCTTCTGTTTATTTGCAGTTCTTC CASSLDVGSSVYLQFF
TRBJ2-3 TRBV9 NA NA TGTGCCAGCGGAGTAGCTGGGGACATTCAGTACTTGGAGTATTTT CASGVAGDIQYLEYF
TRBJ1-1 TRBV7-2 NA TRBD1 TGTGCCAGCAGCTCTCCGGGACAGGGAGAGACTGAAGCTTTCTTT CASSSPGQGETEAFF
TRBJ2-1 TRBV7-3 NA NA TGTGCCAGCAGCCCCACTCCGGGACCCTTGTGGTTCTTC CASSPTPGPLWFF
TRBJ2-3 TRBV9 NA NA TGTGCCAGCAGCGTAGGAGCGGGTACGCAGTATTTT CASSVGAGTQYF
TRBJ2-7 TRBV10-3 NA TRBD1 TGTGCCATCAGTTACCTGGACAGGCCCGACGAGCAGTACTTC CAISYLDRPDEQYF
TRBJ2-7 TRBV5-5 NA NA NA CDSSFDICSASPSTGNYEQYF
TRBJ2-5 TRBV7-9 NA NA TGTGCCAGCAGCTTAGCCGCAACTAATGAAACACTGTATTTC CASSLAATNETLYF
TRBJ2-1 TRBV6-5 NA TRBD2 TGTGCCAGCAGTCCTGAGGGCGGGGGGAGCGATGAGCAGTTCTTC CASSPEGGGSDEQFF
TRBJ2-3 TRBV7-8 NA NA TGTGCCAGCAGCTTAGGTTTTGTGGGGCTCACAGATACGCAGTATTTT CASSLGFVGLTDTQYF
TRBJ1-1 TRBV19 NA NA TGTGCCAGTAGTGGGACGGGGGCTTCTTACACTGAAGCTTTCTTT CASSGTGASYTEAFF
TRBJ2-1 TRBV7-9 NA NA TGTGCCAGCAGCCCACCACAGGGGCGGAACACCGGGGGGTTC CASSPPQGRNTGGF
TRBJ2-1 TRBV10-2 NA TRBD1 TGCGCCAGCAGTGTTAGTCTAGGGGGCGCGAACAATGAGCAGTTCTTC CASSVSLGGANNEQFF
TRBJ2-4 TRBV25-1 NA TRBD1 TGTGCCAGCAGTGATCGGGGACAGGGAGGCAAAAACATTCAGTACTTC CASSDRGQGGKNIQYF
TRBJ1-2 TRBV7-6 NA TRBD1 TGTGCCAGCAGCTCCACCGGGACAGCGACGGGATATGGCTACACCTTC CASSSTGTATGYGYTF
TRBJ2-1 TRBV2 NA NA TGTGCCAGCAGACAGGGACGAGCAGGAAGTCAGTCTTTC CASRQGRAGSQSF
TRBJ1-1 TRBV9 NA NA TGTGCCAGCAGCGTGGGGGACCGACAGCAAGGAAACACTTTCTTT CASSVGDRQQGNTFF
TRBJ2-1 TRBV10-3 NA TRBD2 TGTGCCAGCAGTGAGTTAGCGGGAGGGTTAAATGAGCAGTTCTTC CASSELAGGLNEQFF
TRBJ2-1 TRBV11-3 NA NA TGTACCAGCAGCTTAGGGCAGGGAACCTACAATGAGCAGTTCTTC CTSSLGQGTYNEQFF
TRBJ2-7 TRBV7-2 once NA TGTGCCAGCAGCACCTCAGGAGGCGTCGCTAACGAGCAGTACTTC CASSTSGGVANEQYF
TRBJ2-5 TRBV7-8 NA TRBD1 TGTGCCAGCAGCTTACATCCAGACGGGACAGCCCAATCGACCCAGTACTTC CASSLHPDGTAQSTQYF
TRBJ2-6 TRBV7-2 NA NA TGTGCCAGCAGCCTCGGGGGGCTTCCGTCTGGACGCAACGTCCTGACTTTC CASSLGGLPSGRNVLTF
TRBJ2-3 TRBV7-2 NA NA TGTGCCAGCGGGTACGGGGGCAGTGCCACGCAGTATTTT CASGYGGSATQYF
TRBJ2-1 TRBV11-2 once TRBD2 TGTGCCAGCAGATTAGGGACTAGCGGATACAATGAGCAGTTCTTC CASRLGTSGYNEQFF
TRBJ2-3 TRBV9 NA TRBD1 TGTGCCAGCAGCCAAGGCGGACAGGGGAGACCCAGTTTT CASSQGGQGRPSF
TRBJ2-5 TRBV7-9 NA NA TGTGCCAGCAGCGCAGTTGCAGAGCCCCAGACCTTCTACTTC CASSAVAEPQTFYF
TRBJ1-3 TRBV7-9 NA NA TGTGCCAGCAGCGTAACGAGGACCCGTGGAAACACCATTTATTTT CASSVTRTRGNTIYF
TRBJ2-1 TRBV24-1 NA NA TGTGCCACCTGTGCAGGGGGGATCGATGAGCAGTTTTTC CATCAGGIDEQFF
TRBJ2-5 TRBV5-6 many NA TGTGCCAGCAGCTTGGCCAGGAGAGAGAAAGAGACCCAGTACTTC CASSLARREKETQYF
TRBJ2-6 TRBV7-9 NA TRBD2 TGTGCCGGCCGCGGCGCTAGCGGGACCTCTGGGGCCAACGTCCTGACTTTC CAGRGASGTSGANVLTF